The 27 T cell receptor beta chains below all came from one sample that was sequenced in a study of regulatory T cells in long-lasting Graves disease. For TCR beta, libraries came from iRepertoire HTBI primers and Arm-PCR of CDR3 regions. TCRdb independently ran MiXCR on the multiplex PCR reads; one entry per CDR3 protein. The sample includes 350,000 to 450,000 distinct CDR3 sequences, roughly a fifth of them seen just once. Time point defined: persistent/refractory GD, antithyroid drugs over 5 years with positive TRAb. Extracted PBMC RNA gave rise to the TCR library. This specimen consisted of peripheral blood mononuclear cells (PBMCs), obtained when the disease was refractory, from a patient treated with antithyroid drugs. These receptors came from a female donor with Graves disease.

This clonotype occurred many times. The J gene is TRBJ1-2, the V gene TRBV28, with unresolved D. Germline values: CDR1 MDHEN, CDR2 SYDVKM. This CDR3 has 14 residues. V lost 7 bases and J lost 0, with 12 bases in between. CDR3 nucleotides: TGTGCCAGCACCCACCAAGGTCCTAACTATGGCTACACCTTC. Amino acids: CASTHQGPNYGYTF.

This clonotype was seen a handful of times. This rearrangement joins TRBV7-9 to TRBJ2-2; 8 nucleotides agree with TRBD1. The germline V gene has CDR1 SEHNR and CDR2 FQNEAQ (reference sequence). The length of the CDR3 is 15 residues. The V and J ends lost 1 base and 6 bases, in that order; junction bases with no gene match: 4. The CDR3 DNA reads TGTGCCAGCAGCTTAGTCCGGACAGGGCCCGGGGAGCTGTTTTTT. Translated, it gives CASSLVRTGPGELFF.

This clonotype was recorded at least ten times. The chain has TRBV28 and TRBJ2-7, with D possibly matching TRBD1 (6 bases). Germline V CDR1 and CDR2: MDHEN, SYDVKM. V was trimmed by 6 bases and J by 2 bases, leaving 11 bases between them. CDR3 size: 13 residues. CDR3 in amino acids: CASSRQDPYEQYF. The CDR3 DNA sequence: TGTGCCAGCAGCCGACAGGACCCCTACGAGCAGTACTTC.

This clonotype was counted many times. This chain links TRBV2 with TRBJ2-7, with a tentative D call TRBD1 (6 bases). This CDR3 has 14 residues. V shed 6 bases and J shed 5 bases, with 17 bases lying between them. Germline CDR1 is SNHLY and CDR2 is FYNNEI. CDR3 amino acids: CASRYQGQLNEQYF. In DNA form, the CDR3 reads TGTGCCAGCAGATACCAAGGACAGCTCAACGAGCAGTACTTC.

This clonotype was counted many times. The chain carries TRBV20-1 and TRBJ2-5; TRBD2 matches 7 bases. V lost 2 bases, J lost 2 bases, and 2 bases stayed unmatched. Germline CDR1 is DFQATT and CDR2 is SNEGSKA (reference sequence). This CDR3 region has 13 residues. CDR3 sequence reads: CSARWGGQETQYF. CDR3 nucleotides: TGCAGTGCTAGATGGGGGGGGCAAGAGACCCAGTACTTC.

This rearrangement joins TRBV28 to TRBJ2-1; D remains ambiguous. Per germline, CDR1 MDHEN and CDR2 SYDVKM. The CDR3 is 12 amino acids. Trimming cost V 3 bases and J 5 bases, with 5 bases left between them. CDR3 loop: CASSLPHNEQFF. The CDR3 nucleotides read TGTGCCAGCAGTTTGCCCCACAATGAGCAGTTCTTC.

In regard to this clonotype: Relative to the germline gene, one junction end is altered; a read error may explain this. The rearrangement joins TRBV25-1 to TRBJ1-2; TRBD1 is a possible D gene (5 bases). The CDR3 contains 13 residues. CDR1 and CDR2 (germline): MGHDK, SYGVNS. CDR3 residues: CASSVTTGGHYAF. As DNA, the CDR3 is TGTGCCAGCAGTGTCACTACAGGTGGACACTACGCCTTC.

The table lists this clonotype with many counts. This chain's CDR3 is CASRLAIFQGDEAFF. In nucleotides, the CDR3 is TGTGCCAGCAGACTCGCTATCTTCCAGGGAGACGAAGCTTTCTTT. The rearrangement links TRBV6-1 to TRBJ1-1, with a tentative D call TRBD1 (5 bases). Germline V gene lookup returns CDR1 MNHNS and CDR2 SASEGT. Trimming removed 6 bases at V and 8 bases at J, with 22 bases between. The CDR3 length is 15 residues.

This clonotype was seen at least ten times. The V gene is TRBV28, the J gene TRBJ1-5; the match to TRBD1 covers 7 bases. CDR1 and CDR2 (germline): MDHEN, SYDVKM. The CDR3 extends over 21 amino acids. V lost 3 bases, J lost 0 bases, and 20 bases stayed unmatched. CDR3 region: CASSFEGAGALRGYSNQPQHF. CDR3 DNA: TGTGCCAGCAGTTTTGAGGGGGCAGGGGCCCTCAGGGGCTATAGCAATCAGCCCCAGCATTTT. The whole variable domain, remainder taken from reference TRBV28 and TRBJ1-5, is DVKVTQSSRYLVKRTGEKVFLECVQDMDHENMFWYRQDPGLGLRLIYFSYDVKMKEKGDIPEGYSVSREKKERFSLILESASTNQTSMYLCASSFEGAGALRGYSNQPQHFGDGTRLSIL.

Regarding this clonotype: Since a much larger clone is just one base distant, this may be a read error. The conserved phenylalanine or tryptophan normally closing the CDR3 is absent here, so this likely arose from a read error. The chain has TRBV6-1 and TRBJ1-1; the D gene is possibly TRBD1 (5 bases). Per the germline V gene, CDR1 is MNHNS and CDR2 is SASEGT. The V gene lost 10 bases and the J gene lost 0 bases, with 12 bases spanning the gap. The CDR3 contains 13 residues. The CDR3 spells CAIARGLNTEAFL. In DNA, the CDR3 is TGTGCCATCGCACGGGGCCTGAACACTGAAGCTTTCCTT.

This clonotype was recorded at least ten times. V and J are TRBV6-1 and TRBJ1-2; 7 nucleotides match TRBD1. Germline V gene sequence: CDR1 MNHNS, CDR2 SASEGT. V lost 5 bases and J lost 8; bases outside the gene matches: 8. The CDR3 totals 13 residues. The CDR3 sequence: CASSQTGLGGYTF. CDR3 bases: TGTGCCAGCAGTCAGACAGGGTTGGGCGGCTACACCTTC.

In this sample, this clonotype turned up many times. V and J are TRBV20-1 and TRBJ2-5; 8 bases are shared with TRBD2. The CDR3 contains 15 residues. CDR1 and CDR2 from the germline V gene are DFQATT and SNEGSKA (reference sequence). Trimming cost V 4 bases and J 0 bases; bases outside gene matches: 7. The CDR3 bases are TGCAGTGCTACCGAACGGACTAGCTACCAAGAGACCCAGTACTTC. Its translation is CSATERTSYQETQYF.

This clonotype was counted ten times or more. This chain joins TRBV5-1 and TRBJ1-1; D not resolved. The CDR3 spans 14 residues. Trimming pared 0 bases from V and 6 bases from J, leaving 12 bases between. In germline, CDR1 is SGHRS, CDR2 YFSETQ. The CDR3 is CASSLEGRSPEAFF. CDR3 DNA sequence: TGCGCCAGCAGCTTGGAAGGGAGGTCTCCTGAAGCTTTCTTT.

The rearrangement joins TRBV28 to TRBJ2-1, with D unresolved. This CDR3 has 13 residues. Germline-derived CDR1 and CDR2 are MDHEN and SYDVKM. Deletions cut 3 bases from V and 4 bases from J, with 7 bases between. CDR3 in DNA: TGTGCCAGCAGTTTTTTGGATTACAATGAGCAGTTCTTC. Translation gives CASSFLDYNEQFF.

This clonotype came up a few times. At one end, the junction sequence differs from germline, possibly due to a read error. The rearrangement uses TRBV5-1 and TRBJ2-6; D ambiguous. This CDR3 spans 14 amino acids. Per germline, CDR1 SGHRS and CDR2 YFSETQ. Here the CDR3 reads CASSLVAGANVLTF. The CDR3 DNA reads TGTGCCAGCAGCTTGGTGGCTGGGGCCAACGTCCTGACTTTC.

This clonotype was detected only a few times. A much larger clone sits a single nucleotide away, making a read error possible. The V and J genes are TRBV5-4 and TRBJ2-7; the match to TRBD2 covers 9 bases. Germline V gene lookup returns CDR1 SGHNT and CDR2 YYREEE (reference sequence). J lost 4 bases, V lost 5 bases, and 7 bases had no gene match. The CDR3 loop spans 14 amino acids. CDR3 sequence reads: CASSFSGRGYEQYF. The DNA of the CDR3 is TGTGCCAGCAGTTTTAGCGGGAGAGGTTACGAGCAGTACTTC.

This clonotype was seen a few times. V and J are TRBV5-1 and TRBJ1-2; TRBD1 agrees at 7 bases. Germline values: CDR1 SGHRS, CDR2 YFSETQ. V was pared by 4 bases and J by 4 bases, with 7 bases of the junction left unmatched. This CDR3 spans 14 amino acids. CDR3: CASSPGQLSYGYTF. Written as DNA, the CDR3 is TGCGCCAGCAGCCCGGGACAGCTCTCCTATGGCTACACCTTC.

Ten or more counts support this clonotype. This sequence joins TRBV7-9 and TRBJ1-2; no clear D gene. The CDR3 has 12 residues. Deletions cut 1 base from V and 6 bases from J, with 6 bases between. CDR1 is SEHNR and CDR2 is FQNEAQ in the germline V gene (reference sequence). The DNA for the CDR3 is TGTGCCAGCAGCTTAGTCTCCGATGGCTACACCTTC. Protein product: CASSLVSDGYTF. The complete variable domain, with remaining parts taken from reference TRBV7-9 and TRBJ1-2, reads DTGVSQNPRHKITKRGQNVTFRCDPISEHNRLYWYRQTLGQGPEFLTYFQNEAQLEKSRLLSDRFSAERPKGSFSTLEIQRTEQGDSAMYLCASSLVSDGYTFGSGTRLTVV.

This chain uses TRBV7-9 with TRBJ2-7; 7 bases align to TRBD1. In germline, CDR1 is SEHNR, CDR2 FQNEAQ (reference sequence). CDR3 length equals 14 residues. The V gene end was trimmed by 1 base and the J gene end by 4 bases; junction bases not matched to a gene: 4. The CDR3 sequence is CASSLGQGWYEQYF. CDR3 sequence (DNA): TGTGCCAGCAGCTTAGGACAGGGTTGGTACGAGCAGTACTTC.

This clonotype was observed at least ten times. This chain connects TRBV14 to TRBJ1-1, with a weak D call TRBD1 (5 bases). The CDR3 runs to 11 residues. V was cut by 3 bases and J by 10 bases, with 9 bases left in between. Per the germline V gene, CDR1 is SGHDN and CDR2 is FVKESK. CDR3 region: CASSHGGIAFF. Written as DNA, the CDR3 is TGTGCCAGCAGCCACGGGGGAATAGCTTTCTTT.

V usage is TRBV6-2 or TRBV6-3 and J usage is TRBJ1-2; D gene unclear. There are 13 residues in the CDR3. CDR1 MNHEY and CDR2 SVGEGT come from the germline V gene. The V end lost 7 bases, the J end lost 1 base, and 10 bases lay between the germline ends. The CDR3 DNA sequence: TGTGCCAGCAAACGTCTCGGTAACTATGGCTACACCTTC. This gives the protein CASKRLGNYGYTF.

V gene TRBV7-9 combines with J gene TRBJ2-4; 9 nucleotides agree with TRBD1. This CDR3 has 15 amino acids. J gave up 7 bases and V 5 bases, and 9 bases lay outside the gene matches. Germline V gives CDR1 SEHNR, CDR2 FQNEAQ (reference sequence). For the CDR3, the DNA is TGTGCCAGCAGCCCCCTGGGACAGGGTTGGAACATTCAGTACTTC. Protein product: CASSPLGQGWNIQYF.

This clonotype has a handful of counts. CDR3 DNA: TGCAGCGTTGCAATCAGCATAACAACTAATGAAAAACTGTTTTTT. It codes for CSVAISITTNEKLFF. V gene TRBV29-1 combines with J gene TRBJ1-4; D is ambiguous. This CDR3 spans 15 amino acids. V lost 4 bases and J 0 bases, leaving 12 bases between the germline ends. Germline V gene lookup returns CDR1 SQVTM and CDR2 ANQGSEA.

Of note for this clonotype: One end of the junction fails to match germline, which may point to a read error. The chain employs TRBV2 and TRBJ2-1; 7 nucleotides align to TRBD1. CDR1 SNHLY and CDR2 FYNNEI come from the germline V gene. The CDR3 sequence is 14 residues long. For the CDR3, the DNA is TGTGACAGCAATTCCGACAGGGCCTACAATGAGCAGTTCTTC. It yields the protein CDSNSDRAYNEQFF.

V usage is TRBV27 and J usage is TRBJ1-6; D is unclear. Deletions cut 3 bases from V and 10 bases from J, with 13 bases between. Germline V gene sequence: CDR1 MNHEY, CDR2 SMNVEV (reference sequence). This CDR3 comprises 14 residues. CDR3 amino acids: CASSLAMATSPLHF. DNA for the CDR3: TGTGCCAGCAGTTTGGCAATGGCCACCTCACCCCTCCACTTT.

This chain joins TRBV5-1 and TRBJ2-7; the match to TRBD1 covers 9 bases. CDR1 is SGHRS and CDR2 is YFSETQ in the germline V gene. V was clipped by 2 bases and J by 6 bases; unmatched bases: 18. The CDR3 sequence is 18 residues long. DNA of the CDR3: TGCGCCAGCAGCTTCCACAGGGGGCCCGTTTATGACTCTGGCGAGCAGTACTTC. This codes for CASSFHRGPVYDSGEQYF.

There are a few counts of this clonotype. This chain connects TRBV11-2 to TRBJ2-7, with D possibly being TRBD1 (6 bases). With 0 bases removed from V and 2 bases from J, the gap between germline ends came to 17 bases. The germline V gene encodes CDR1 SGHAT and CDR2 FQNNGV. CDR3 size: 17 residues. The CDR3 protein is CASSLDPPGTQTYEQYF. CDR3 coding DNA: TGTGCCAGCAGCTTAGATCCCCCGGGGACACAAACCTACGAGCAGTACTTC.